The 24 T cell receptor beta chains presented below share a single source sample, sequenced in a study of T-cell reconstitution after alpha-beta-depleted transplantation in children (dated by TCRdb to the mid-2010s). In light of the paper, this sample's treatment or condition label describes: allogeneic hematopoietic cell transplantation with graft depleted of TCRalphabeta T cells and CD19 B cells. The protocol used for the library was PCR. Sequencing used an Illumina HiSeq 2500. To normalize quantification of the TCRbeta repertoire, the TCR libraries were built with molecular barcoding that relied on unique molecular identifiers. TCRdb reprocessed the public reads (quality trimming at Q25 with fastp, clone calling with MiXCR) and kept in-frame beta chains. When rows share a CDR3 protein, they turn into one entry using the most common DNA and genes. Present in this sample are 200,000 to 250,000 distinct CDR3 sequences, under 13% of which were seen just once. The top ten hold roughly 27% of the sample.

The sequencing used PBMCs, collected before TCRalphabeta/CD19-depleted stem cell transplant. Receptor source: a child less than two years old with acute myeloid leukemia, due to receive a stem cell transplant.

This clonotype was seen ten or more times. The chain carries TRBV28 and TRBJ2-7, with D perhaps matching TRBD2 (5 bases). The germline V gene has CDR1 MDHEN and CDR2 SYDVKM. The V end lost 4 bases, the J end lost 3 bases, and 19 bases lay between the germline ends. The CDR3 contains 16 residues. The CDR3 here is CASSSFRHPGGYEQYF. The DNA for the CDR3 is TGTGCCAGCAGTTCCTTTCGACACCCCGGAGGCTACGAGCAGTACTTC.

Ten or more counts support this clonotype. The chain uses TRBV5-1 and TRBJ2-5; TRBD2 agrees at 11 bases. J gave up 5 bases and V 0 bases, and 3 bases lay outside the gene matches. The CDR3 runs 15 residues. Germline assignment: CDR1 SGHRS and CDR2 YFSETQ. The CDR3 bases are TGCGCCAGCAGCTTGGTTGGGACTAGCGGTGAGACCCAGTACTTC. The encoded protein is CASSLVGTSGETQYF.

In this sample, this clonotype turned up many times. The CDR3 DNA is TGTGCCAGCAGCCTCTTTACAGGGGTCTATGGCTACACCTTC. This sequence encodes CASSLFTGVYGYTF. The chain has TRBV7-2 and TRBJ1-2; 7 bases line up with TRBD1. Germline CDR1 SGHTA, CDR2 FQGNSA. The CDR3 is made up of 14 amino acids. Trimming removed 5 bases from V and 4 bases from J; junction bases left unmatched: 7.

Turning to this clonotype: A much more abundant neighbour one base away suggests this may be a read error. This chain joins TRBV27 and TRBJ1-2; a possible D gene is TRBD1 (5 bases). CDR3 length: 14 amino acids. The germline V gene has CDR1 MNHEY and CDR2 SMNVEV (reference sequence). CDR3: CASSLSRTSGTLLF. In nucleotides, the CDR3 is TGTGCCAGCAGTTTATCTAGAACCTCCGGGACCCTTCTCTTC.

This clonotype was detected many times. The chain uses TRBV29-1 and TRBJ1-2; D perhaps matches TRBD1 (6 bases). The CDR3 contains 17 residues. V shed 3 bases and J shed 1 base, with 21 bases lying between them. Germline CDR1 and CDR2: SQVTM and ANQGSEA. The CDR3 region has the DNA TGCAGCGTTGATCGGGGGCAGAGAATACCAGTTAACTATGGCTACACCTTC. The encoded protein is CSVDRGQRIPVNYGYTF.

This clonotype was found many times. The V and J genes are TRBV5-1 and TRBJ2-3; 10 positions match TRBD1. V trimming: 2 bases; J trimming: 7 bases; junction bases outside the gene matches: 10. This CDR3 region has 16 residues. CDR1 is SGHRS, CDR2 YFSETQ, per germline. This CDR3 reads CASSLPGQGSPYTQYF. Written as DNA, the CDR3 is TGCGCCAGCAGCTTACCGGGACAGGGGAGCCCATATACGCAGTATTTT.

This clonotype was detected a few times. The J gene is TRBJ2-7, the V gene TRBV20-1; 10 bases map to TRBD1. The CDR3 runs to 14 residues. Germline CDR1 DFQATT, CDR2 SNEGSKA (reference sequence). V shed 2 bases and J 3 bases; nucleotides not matched to a gene: 4. The CDR3 DNA is TGCAGTGCTAGAACGGGACAGGGGAGCTACGAGCAGTACTTC. Encoded protein: CSARTGQGSYEQYF.

This clonotype has a count of ten or more. The chain joins TRBV27 to TRBJ2-7; 11 bases are shared with TRBD1. Trimming removed 4 bases from V and 1 base from J; junction bases left unmatched: 0. CDR1 and CDR2 from the germline V gene are MNHEY and SMNVEV (reference sequence). The CDR3 spans 14 residues. CDR3 residues: CASSWDRGSYEQYF. In nucleotides, the CDR3 is TGTGCCAGCAGTTGGGACAGGGGGTCCTACGAGCAGTACTTC.

There are many counts of this clonotype. The rearrangement links TRBV6-2 or TRBV6-3 to TRBJ2-2; tentatively, D is TRBD2 (6 bases). Trimming cost V 4 bases and J 6 bases, with 21 bases left between them. The CDR3 consists of 17 residues. Germline V gene lookup returns CDR1 MNHEY and CDR2 SVGEGT. The CDR3 loop is CASSSPSGLPGSGELFF. The DNA of the CDR3 is TGTGCCAGCAGTTCGCCATCGGGACTCCCGGGGTCCGGGGAGCTGTTTTTT.

Remarks on this clonotype: A much larger clonotype is one base distant, so this may be a read error. The chain employs TRBV4-3 and TRBJ2-1, with 7 bases aligning to TRBD2. The CDR3 extends over 19 amino acids. Germline V lookup: CDR1 LGHNA, CDR2 YSLEER. The CDR3 DNA reads as TGCGCCGGCAGCCAAGAGTCCTGGGGAGGGCCTGGGACCTACAATGAGCAGTTCTTC. Amino acids: CAGSQESWGGPGTYNEQFF.

This clonotype was recorded at least ten times. The chain recombines TRBV14 with TRBJ2-1, with D perhaps matching TRBD1 (6 bases). Germline loops: CDR1 SGHDN, CDR2 FVKESK. This CDR3 has 16 amino acids. V lost 2 bases to trimming and J lost 2 bases, with 13 bases between them. The CDR3 loop reads CASSQPTGPTYNEQFF. CDR3 sequence (DNA): TGTGCCAGCAGCCAACCGACAGGCCCTACCTACAATGAGCAGTTCTTC.

This clonotype came up many times. The rearrangement joins TRBV28 to TRBJ2-3, with a tentative D call TRBD1 (6 bases). Per the germline V gene, CDR1 is MDHEN and CDR2 is SYDVKM. V was pared by 6 bases and J by 5 bases, with 12 bases between. CDR3 length: 13 residues. The CDR3 region has the DNA TGTGCCAGCAGGCAACAGGGAAGAGATACGCAGTATTTT. Translation: CASRQQGRDTQYF.

This clonotype was seen many times. The genes are TRBV28 and TRBJ2-1; either TRBD1 or TRBD2 may fit D (5 bases each). Germline V gene sequence: CDR1 MDHEN, CDR2 SYDVKM. This CDR3 is built from 12 residues. V lost 5 bases and J 9 bases, leaving 11 bases between the germline ends. CDR3 in DNA: TGTGCCAGCAGTCCCTACGGGACTGAGCAGTTCTTC. It codes for CASSPYGTEQFF. The entire variable domain, with the rest obtained from reference TRBV28 and TRBJ2-1, is as follows: DVKVTQSSRYLVKRTGEKVFLECVQDMDHENMFWYRQDPGLGLRLIYFSYDVKMKEKGDIPEGYSVSREKKERFSLILESASTNQTSMYLCASSPYGTEQFFGPGTRLTVL.

In its sample, this clonotype was seen many times. J is TRBJ1-2 and V is TRBV3-1; no clear D gene. Trimming removed 2 bases at V and 3 bases at J, with 13 bases between. The CDR3 runs to 15 residues. Germline-derived CDR1 and CDR2 are LGHDT and YNNKEL (reference sequence). Here the CDR3 reads CASSQNYDKDYGYTF. The CDR3 nucleotides are TGTGCCAGCAGCCAAAACTACGACAAGGACTATGGCTACACCTTC.

This clonotype was detected a few times. The chain carries TRBV30 and TRBJ2-7, with 7 bases that match TRBD2. Germline V gives CDR1 GTSNPN, CDR2 SVGIG (reference sequence). This CDR3 spans 14 amino acids. The junction had 7 bases not matched to a gene; V was cut back by 3 bases and J by 2 bases. The CDR3 is CAWRPLADPYEQYF. The DNA for the CDR3 is TGTGCCTGGAGGCCTCTAGCGGACCCCTACGAGCAGTACTTC.

Many counts were recorded for this clonotype. The rearrangement joins TRBV29-1 to TRBJ2-3; weak D call: TRBD1 (6 bases). V lost 7 bases and J 2 bases, leaving 13 bases between the germline ends. Germline loops: CDR1 SQVTM, CDR2 ANQGSEA. CDR3 length: 13 amino acids. CDR3 coding DNA: TGCAGCGAGCTCGGACAGAACACAGATACGCAGTATTTT. It codes for CSELGQNTDTQYF.

The V and J genes are TRBV2 and TRBJ1-1; D is ambiguous. Germline assignment: CDR1 SNHLY and CDR2 FYNNEI. The ends were cut back, 7 bases at V and 1 base at J, with 10 bases in the middle. This CDR3 is 13 amino acids long. CDR3 region: CASNGRENTEAFF. CDR3 DNA: TGTGCCAGCAACGGAAGAGAGAACACTGAAGCTTTCTTT.

The V gene is TRBV4-3, the J gene TRBJ2-6; D not resolved. Germline loops: CDR1 LGHNA, CDR2 YSLEER. Trimming stripped 4 bases from V and 0 bases from J, with 7 bases between. The CDR3 is made up of 15 amino acids. CDR3: CASSRLLSGANVLTF. In DNA form, the CDR3 reads TGCGCCAGCAGCCGTCTGCTCTCTGGGGCCAACGTCCTGACTTTC.

This clonotype was detected ten times or more. This sequence joins TRBV5-1 and TRBJ2-5; D ambiguous. The germline V gene encodes CDR1 SGHRS and CDR2 YFSETQ. Trimming left V 4 bases short and J 3 bases short, with 4 bases between. This CDR3 spans 11 amino acids. CDR3 loop: CASSGKETQYF. The CDR3 nucleotides read TGCGCCAGCAGCGGAAAAGAGACCCAGTACTTC.

V is TRBV20-1 and J is TRBJ2-3; 8 bases line up with TRBD2. The ends lost 5 bases at V and 1 base at J; junction bases unmatched: 5. Per the germline V gene, CDR1 is DFQATT and CDR2 is SNEGSKA (reference sequence). The CDR3 extends over 14 amino acids. The DNA of the CDR3 is TGCAGTGCTCGTCGGCGGGGGGGCACAGATACGCAGTATTTT. Its translation is CSARRRGGTDTQYF.

This clonotype was observed a handful of times. The chain couples TRBV7-6 to TRBJ2-1; D call uncertain. This CDR3 region has 14 residues. Trimming removed 6 bases at V and 0 bases at J, with 9 bases between. Germline CDR1 is SGHVS and CDR2 is FNYEAQ. CDR3 loop: CASSRPGSYNEQFF. DNA of the CDR3: TGTGCCAGCAGTCGGCCTGGCTCCTACAATGAGCAGTTCTTC.

There are a few counts of this clonotype. V and J are TRBV12-3 or TRBV12-4 and TRBJ1-1; D might be TRBD1 (5 bases). The CDR3 spans 13 residues. V shed 1 base and J shed 11 bases, with 14 bases lying between them. The CDR3 here is CASSLGVGAGAFF. The CDR3 nucleotides are TGTGCCAGCAGTTTAGGGGTAGGGGCTGGGGCTTTCTTT.

This sequence joins TRBV13 and TRBJ2-5; TRBD1 matches 10 bases. The V and J ends lost 5 bases and 4 bases, in that order; junction bases with no gene match: 4. Germline CDR1 reads PRHDT; CDR2 reads FYEKMQ (reference sequence). The CDR3 is 14 residues long. CDR3 region: CASSVDRGTETQYF. The CDR3 coding sequence is TGTGCCAGCAGCGTGGACAGGGGGACAGAGACCCAGTACTTC.

This clonotype was seen at least ten times. J is TRBJ2-7 and V is TRBV7-2; maybe TRBD1 (5 bases). CDR1 is SGHTA and CDR2 is FQGNSA in the germline V gene. V was trimmed by 3 bases and J by 3 bases, leaving 9 bases between them. The CDR3 loop spans 13 amino acids. DNA of the CDR3: TGTGCCAGCAGCTTTGACAGTCTCTACGAGCAGTACTTC. Translating it yields CASSFDSLYEQYF. The full variable domain, rest sourced from reference TRBV7-2 and TRBJ2-7, is GAGVSQSPSNKVTEKGKDVELRCDPISGHTALYWYRQSLGQGLEFLIYFQGNSAPDKSGLPSDRFSAERTGGSVSTLTIQRTQQEDSAVYLCASSFDSLYEQYFGPGTRLTVT.